These 5 T cell receptor beta chains share one sample of origin, sequenced in a study of blood T cell repertoires in COVID-19 (dated by TCRdb to 2019 to 2021). Library preparation used the immunoSEQ multiplex PCR assay. TCRdb mirrors the immuneACCESS table, restricted to in-frame sequences. Some clones are absent from its copies; in checked studies, under half trace to an unresolved V gene, and the reason for the others is unknown. The sample table contains fewer than 150,000 clones; only one count was recorded for 85% to 90% of them. The ten top clones hold roughly a tenth of the sample. Sequencing input: peripheral blood. Receptors were obtained from a man aged 50 to 60 with active or convalescent COVID-19.

The rearrangement links TRBV15 to TRBJ1-4, with TRBD1 matching 9 bases. The trim removed 4 bases at V and 7 bases at J, leaving 10 bases unmatched. The CDR3 consists of 16 residues. Germline V lookup: CDR1 LNHNV, CDR2 YYDKDF (reference sequence). The CDR3, as DNA: TGTGCCACCAGCAAACTTACCGGGACAGGGACTGAAAAACTGTTTTTT. Amino acids: CATSKLTGTGTEKLFF.

The gene calls are TRBV7-3 and TRBJ2-5, with a possible D match to TRBD1 (6 bases). Germline V gene data show CDR1 as SGHTA and CDR2 as FQGTGA. The CDR3 runs 15 residues. V dropped 2 bases and J dropped 2 bases, with 12 bases sitting between them. The CDR3 region has the DNA TGTGCCAGCAGCTTAGCCGGGACATATCAAGAGACCCAGTACTTC. It encodes CASSLAGTYQETQYF.

The chain combines TRBV18 with TRBJ2-7; maybe TRBD1 (6 bases). Between the trimmed V and J ends, which lost 6 bases and 4 bases, there was a span of 16 bases. This CDR3 spans 14 amino acids. The germline V gene encodes CDR1 KGHSH and CDR2 LQKENI. This CDR3 reads CASSTPDRGYEQYF. The CDR3 nucleotides are TGTGCCAGCTCCACCCCGGACAGAGGATACGAGCAGTACTTC.

This chain connects TRBV7-6 to TRBJ2-7; TRBD1 is a possible D gene (6 bases). V lost 6 bases and J lost 7, with 25 bases in between. Germline V lookup: CDR1 SGHVS, CDR2 FNYEAQ. CDR3 size: 16 residues. The CDR3 protein is CASSRRPGHTPQEQYF. CDR3 nucleotides: TGTGCCAGCAGTCGCCGGCCGGGACATACTCCTCAGGAGCAGTACTTC.

This clone has just one count. The rearrangement uses TRBV11-2 and TRBJ1-5; D possibly corresponds to TRBD1 (6 bases). CDR1 is SGHAT and CDR2 is FQNNGV in the germline V gene. The length of the CDR3 is 12 residues. V was shortened by 5 bases and J by 7 bases, with 9 bases between the two germline ends. The CDR3, as DNA: TGTGCCAGCAGCCCCGGACAGCAGCCCCAGCATTTT. Translating it yields CASSPGQQPQHF.